This entry lists 20 T cell receptor beta chains sequenced from one sample in a study of cytomegalovirus exposure and HLA in healthy donors. PCR primers comprised 60 Vbeta and 13 Jbeta primers. Profiled with immunoSEQ multiplex PCR; TCRdb holds only in-frame clones, not every one. This sample has over 150,000 clones, with 77% found just once. What was sequenced was PBMCs. These receptors all come from a woman aged 60-75 years in good health and CMV-seropositive.

The rearrangement joins TRBV19 to TRBJ1-2, with D maybe TRBD1 (6 bases). The germline V gene encodes CDR1 LNHDA and CDR2 SQIVND (reference sequence). The V and J ends lost 6 bases and 7 bases respectively, with 12 bases between them. The CDR3 spans 12 residues. This chain's CDR3 is CASSAGTFGYTF. The CDR3 region has the DNA TGTGCCAGTAGCGCTGGGACATTTGGCTACACCTTC.

The CDR3 sequence is CASSLLAGGSDTQYF. CDR3 DNA: TGTGCCAGCAGCCTACTAGCGGGAGGGTCAGATACGCAGTATTTT. The gene calls are TRBV6-4 and TRBJ2-3, with TRBD2 matching 13 bases. The V gene's germline CDR1 is MRHNA and CDR2 SNTAGT. J gave up 4 bases and V 6 bases, and 4 bases lay outside the gene matches. CDR3 length: 15 amino acids.

This chain connects TRBV7-2 to TRBJ2-1; 7 positions agree with TRBD1. Germline V gene lookup returns CDR1 SGHTA and CDR2 FQGNSA. CDR3 length: 14 residues. V shed 4 bases, J shed 6 bases, and the junction held 6 bases outside the gene matches. This CDR3 reads CASSYSGGSNEQFF. The CDR3 coding sequence is TGTGCCAGCAGCTATTCAGGGGGAAGCAATGAGCAGTTCTTC.

This clone has just a few counts. The rearrangement joins TRBV9 to TRBJ2-5; 7 positions match TRBD2. The end of the DNA fits TRBJ2-7 better, so the J call may be wrong. CDR1 and CDR2 (germline): SGDLS, YYNGEE. The CDR3 covers 13 residues. CDR3 protein: CASSAREGYEQYF. The CDR3 nucleotides are TGTGCCAGCAGCGCAAGGGAGGGTTACGAGCAGTACTTC.

This chain connects TRBV28 to TRBJ1-1, with a tentative D call TRBD1 (5 bases). V was trimmed by 6 bases and J by 2 bases, leaving 10 bases between them. Germline V gives CDR1 MDHEN, CDR2 SYDVKM. The CDR3 extends over 13 amino acids. The CDR3 reads CASSSGGNTEAFF. The CDR3, as DNA: TGTGCCAGCAGCTCGGGGGGAAACACTGAAGCTTTCTTT.

This clone has only a few counts. The rearrangement uses TRBV5-1 and TRBJ2-7, with 10 nucleotides matching TRBD1. J was trimmed by 7 bases and V by 4 bases; bases with no gene match: 11. CDR3 size: 15 residues. Germline V CDR1 and CDR2: SGHRS, YFSETQ. The DNA for the CDR3 is TGCGCCAGCAGCGGAAGACAGGGGGCGACGGGGGAGCAGTACTTC. Amino acid sequence: CASSGRQGATGEQYF. Using reference TRBV5-1 and TRBJ2-7 for the parts outside the CDR3, the full variable domain is KAGVTQTPRYLIKTRGQQVTLSCSPISGHRSVSWYQQTPGQGLQFLFEYFSETQRNKGNFPGRFSGRQFSNSRSEMNVSTLELGDSALYLCASSGRQGATGEQYFGPGTRLTVT.

This clone was seen just once. The chain uses TRBV19 and TRBJ1-2; perhaps TRBD1 as D (6 bases). Germline V gives CDR1 LNHDA, CDR2 SQIVND (reference sequence). The CDR3 extends over 15 amino acids. V was clipped by 5 bases and J by 8 bases, with 21 bases between them. In DNA, the CDR3 is TGTGCCAGTAGTCCCCCAGGCCGGGGGGGCCGCGGCTACACCTTC. The encoded protein is CASSPPGRGGRGYTF.

A single count supports this clone. The genes are TRBV6-5 and TRBJ2-1; TRBD2 agrees at 8 bases. Germline V lookup: CDR1 MNHEY, CDR2 SVGAGI. V lost 2 bases and J lost 7; bases outside the gene matches: 7. The CDR3 extends over 15 amino acids. The CDR3 loop reads CASSYVRGGDNEQFF. As DNA, the CDR3 is TGTGCCAGCAGTTACGTTCGGGGGGGCGATAATGAGCAGTTCTTC.

The V and J genes are TRBV6-5 and TRBJ1-4, with D possibly being TRBD1 (6 bases). The CDR3 covers 16 residues. V gave up 0 bases and J gave up 5 bases, with 13 bases separating them. Germline CDR1 MNHEY, CDR2 SVGAGI. CDR3 sequence (DNA): TGTGCCAGCAGTTACTCGAAAGGGGGTACAAATGAAAAACTGTTTTTT. This codes for CASSYSKGGTNEKLFF.

This rearrangement joins TRBV19 to TRBJ1-1; 10 bases line up with TRBD1. With V trimmed by 5 bases and J by 5 bases, 5 bases remained unmatched. CDR3 length: 14 amino acids. Germline V CDR1 and CDR2: LNHDA, SQIVND (reference sequence). The CDR3 spells CASSPRGQGTEAFF. In nucleotides, the CDR3 is TGTGCCAGTAGTCCACGGGGACAGGGGACTGAAGCTTTCTTT. Complete variable domain (other parts from reference TRBV19 and TRBJ1-1): DGGITQSPKYLFRKEGQNVTLSCEQNLNHDAMYWYRQDPGQGLRLIYYSQIVNDFQKGDIAEGYSVSREKKESFPLTVTSAQKNPTAFYLCASSPRGQGTEAFFGQGTRLTVV.

This clone was detected once. V is TRBV27 and J is TRBJ2-7; 9 bases are a match to TRBD2. With 6 bases clipped from V and 3 bases from J, the junction kept 9 bases outside the gene matches. The CDR3 extends over 15 amino acids. Per germline, CDR1 MNHEY and CDR2 SMNVEV (reference sequence). CDR3 nucleotide sequence: TGTGCCAGCAGCGGCTTTTTGACTAGCGGCTACGAGCAGTACTTC. It yields the protein CASSGFLTSGYEQYF.

V gene TRBV5-1 combines with J gene TRBJ2-7, with 7 bases matching TRBD1. Trimming took 3 bases from V and 3 from J; bases not matched to a gene: 3. The CDR3 length is 13 residues. From germline, CDR1 is SGHRS and CDR2 YFSETQ. For the CDR3, the DNA is TGCGCCAGCAGCTGGGACAGAGTCTACGAGCAGTACTTC. Protein: CASSWDRVYEQYF.

This chain links TRBV7-2 with TRBJ2-5, with 8 bases that match TRBD1. Germline values: CDR1 SGHTA, CDR2 FQGNSA. The CDR3 totals 15 residues. V lost 3 bases, J lost 4 bases, and 7 bases stayed unmatched. The CDR3 loop is CASSFQDRVVETQYF. CDR3 nucleotides: TGTGCCAGCAGCTTCCAGGACAGGGTTGTAGAGACCCAGTACTTC.

This clone was detected only once. CDR3 nucleotide sequence: TGTGCCAGCAGCCAAGGACAGGGGAGGAACGAGCAGTACTTC. It codes for CASSQGQGRNEQYF. The J gene is TRBJ2-7, the V gene TRBV5-4; 9 bases line up with TRBD1. With V trimmed by 4 bases and J by 5 bases, 7 bases remained unmatched. Germline V lookup: CDR1 SGHNT, CDR2 YYREEE (reference sequence). CDR3 length equals 14 residues.

The CDR3 coding sequence is TGCGCCAGCAGCTCCGGGACAGGCTACGAGCAGTACTTC. This gives the protein CASSSGTGYEQYF. V is TRBV5-1 and J is TRBJ2-7; 8 bases match TRBD1. Germline CDR1 and CDR2: SGHRS and YFSETQ. The CDR3 loop spans 13 amino acids. The trim removed 3 bases at V and 3 bases at J, leaving 2 bases unmatched.

The genes are TRBV6-6 and TRBJ1-2, with 9 bases lining up with TRBD1. There are 14 residues in the CDR3. The junction had 6 bases not matched to a gene; V was cut back by 3 bases and J by 7 bases. The germline V gene encodes CDR1 MNHNY and CDR2 SVGAGI (reference sequence). In DNA, the CDR3 is TGTGCCAGCAGTTATCCGGGACAGGGTGGTGGCTACACCTTC. Residues: CASSYPGQGGGYTF.

The chain employs TRBV5-4 and TRBJ2-3; 8 bases match TRBD1. Trimming cost V 3 bases and J 0 bases; bases outside gene matches: 3. This CDR3 is 15 amino acids long. Germline-derived CDR1 and CDR2 are SGHNT and YYREEE (reference sequence). CDR3 region: CASSYGDRSTDTQYF. CDR3 bases: TGTGCCAGCAGCTACGGGGACAGGAGCACAGATACGCAGTATTTT.

The chain employs TRBV11-2 and TRBJ2-7; 13 positions agree with TRBD2. The CDR3 spans 15 residues. Germline V gives CDR1 SGHAT, CDR2 FQNNGV. V was clipped by 5 bases and J by 6 bases; unmatched bases: 7. CDR3 protein: CASSQIGLAGVEQYF. In DNA form, the CDR3 reads TGTGCCAGCAGCCAAATCGGACTAGCGGGAGTCGAGCAGTACTTC. Full variable domain (outside the CDR3, taken from reference TRBV11-2 and TRBJ2-7): EAGVAQSPRYKIIEKRQSVAFWCNPISGHATLYWYQQILGQGPKLLIQFQNNGVVDDSQLPKDRFSAERLKGVDSTLKIQPAKLEDSAVYLCASSQIGLAGVEQYFGPGTRLTVT.

For the CDR3, the DNA is TGTGCCATCACTAGGGACACCTCCGACCAATATGGCTACACCTTC. This sequence encodes CAITRDTSDQYGYTF. V is TRBV10-3 and J is TRBJ1-2; tentatively, D is TRBD1 (6 bases). Germline V gives CDR1 ENHRY, CDR2 SYGVKD. Trimming cost V 7 bases and J 5 bases, with 20 bases left between them. The CDR3 has 15 residues.

The CDR3 reads CASSLARGNSNQPQHF. DNA for the CDR3: TGTGCCAGCAGCTTGGCCAGGGGGAATAGCAATCAGCCCCAGCATTTT. The chain couples TRBV5-6 to TRBJ1-5; 7 nucleotides line up with TRBD1. Trimming took 0 bases from V and 0 from J; bases not matched to a gene: 3. The CDR3 consists of 16 residues. CDR1 is SGHDT and CDR2 is YYEEEE in the germline V gene.